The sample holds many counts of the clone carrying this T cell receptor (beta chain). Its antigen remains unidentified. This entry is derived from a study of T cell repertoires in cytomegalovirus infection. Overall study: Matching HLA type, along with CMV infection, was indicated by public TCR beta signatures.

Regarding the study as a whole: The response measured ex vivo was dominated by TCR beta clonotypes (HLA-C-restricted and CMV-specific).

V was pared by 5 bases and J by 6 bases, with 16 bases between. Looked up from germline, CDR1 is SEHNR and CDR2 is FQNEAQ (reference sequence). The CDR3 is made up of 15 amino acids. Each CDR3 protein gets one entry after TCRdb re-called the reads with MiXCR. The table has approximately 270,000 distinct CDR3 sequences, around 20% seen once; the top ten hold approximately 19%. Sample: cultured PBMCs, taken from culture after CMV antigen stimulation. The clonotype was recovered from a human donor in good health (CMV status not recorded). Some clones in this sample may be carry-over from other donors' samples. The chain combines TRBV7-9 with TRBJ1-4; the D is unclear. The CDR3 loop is CASSLGEGWDEKLFF. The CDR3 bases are TGTGCCAGCAGCCTCGGGGAGGGTTGGGATGAAAAACTGTTTTTT.